Below, 16 T cell receptor beta chains from the same sample are listed, as sequenced in a study of blood T cell repertoires in COVID-19. Method: immunoSEQ multiplex PCR; TCRdb's copy keeps in-frame clones and lacks some. The sample includes around 480,000 clones, about nine tenths of them seen just once. The sequencing input was PBMCs or T cells enriched from blood (not recorded which). These receptors all stem from a woman younger than 35 who had recovered from COVID-19.

The chain combines TRBV10-3 with TRBJ2-7; the match to TRBD1 covers 7 bases. CDR1 is ENHRY and CDR2 is SYGVKD in the germline V gene. The trim removed 0 bases at V and 3 bases at J, leaving 5 bases unmatched. The CDR3 runs 15 residues. The CDR3 DNA sequence: TGTGCCATCAGTGAGTCTAGGGACAGAGTCTACGAGCAGTACTTC. Its protein product is CAISESRDRVYEQYF.

The J gene is TRBJ2-7, the V gene TRBV28; the D gene is possibly TRBD2 (6 bases). Germline CDR1 is MDHEN and CDR2 is SYDVKM. The CDR3 extends over 13 amino acids. V gave up 6 bases and J gave up 6 bases, with 15 bases separating them. CDR3: CASSLARAREQYF. The CDR3 coding sequence is TGTGCCAGCAGCCTAGCGCGGGCGCGCGAGCAGTACTTC.

The chain couples TRBV7-2 to TRBJ1-4, with D possibly matching TRBD1 (6 bases). The CDR3 is 16 amino acids. Per the germline V gene, CDR1 is SGHTA and CDR2 is FQGNSA. The V and J ends lost 0 bases and 7 bases respectively, with 15 bases between them. CDR3 sequence reads: CASSLASGENVEKLFF. The CDR3, as DNA: TGTGCCAGCAGCTTAGCATCAGGGGAGAACGTTGAAAAACTGTTTTTT.

CDR3 coding DNA: TGTGCCAGCAGCCACAGGGGTTGGGACTATGGCTACACCTTC. It yields the protein CASSHRGWDYGYTF. The chain employs TRBV21-1 and TRBJ1-2; the table's D gene call, TRBD1, was not cross checked with the DNA. TRBV21-1 is designated a pseudogene. This CDR3 is built from 14 residues.

The CDR3, as DNA: TGTGCCAGCAGCTTAGCGAGGAAGGACTATGGCTACACCTTC. It translates to CASSLARKDYGYTF. The chain carries TRBV7-9 and TRBJ1-2; D gene unclear. This CDR3 spans 14 amino acids. V gave up 0 bases and J gave up 3 bases, with 8 bases separating them. The germline CDR1 and CDR2 sequences are SEHNR and FQNEAQ (reference sequence).

The V gene is TRBV12-3 or TRBV12-4, the J gene TRBJ1-1; possibly TRBD1 for D (5 bases). The CDR3 length is 13 residues. The V end was cut by 8 bases, the J end by 2 bases, with 12 bases between. The chain's CDR3 is CASGHTVNTEAFF. CDR3 in DNA: TGTGCCAGCGGACATACAGTTAACACTGAAGCTTTCTTT.

The chain joins TRBV5-5 to TRBJ1-1, with 8 bases aligning to TRBD1. Unmatched junction bases numbered 1, after V lost 2 bases and J lost 4 bases. This CDR3 is 13 amino acids long. Germline V gene sequence: CDR1 SGHKS, CDR2 YYEKEE (reference sequence). The CDR3: CASSFTGGTEAFF. The CDR3 bases are TGTGCCAGCAGCTTCACAGGGGGCACTGAAGCTTTCTTT.

The chain combines TRBV10-3 with TRBJ1-1; 7 bases are shared with TRBD1. Germline assignment: CDR1 ENHRY and CDR2 SYGVKD. The CDR3 covers 15 residues. Trimming at V came to 6 bases and at J to 1 base, leaving 8 bases not matched to a gene. CDR3 in amino acids: CAIRSRGVGNTEAFF. The DNA of the CDR3 is TGTGCCATCAGATCCAGGGGGGTTGGGAACACTGAAGCTTTCTTT.

The rearrangement joins TRBV27 to TRBJ2-3, with TRBD2 matching over 11 bases. V lost 5 bases to trimming and J lost 4 bases; unmatched junction nucleotides: 8. This CDR3 is built from 16 residues. Germline V CDR1 and CDR2: MNHEY, SMNVEV (reference sequence). DNA of the CDR3: TGTGCCAGCAGTGCCGGGACTAGCGGAAGTCCAGATACGCAGTATTTT. Translating it yields CASSAGTSGSPDTQYF.

The genes are TRBV14 and TRBJ1-1; D possibly corresponds to TRBD1 (5 bases). Germline loops: CDR1 SGHDN, CDR2 FVKESK. This CDR3 contains 13 residues. Trimming took 4 bases from V and 5 from J, leaving 11 bases between them. The CDR3 sequence is CASSPGGGTEAFF. CDR3 DNA: TGTGCCAGCAGCCCTGGGGGGGGGACTGAAGCTTTCTTT.

The chain uses TRBV15 and TRBJ2-5, with TRBD2 identical over 7 bases. The germline V gene encodes CDR1 LNHNV and CDR2 YYDKDF (reference sequence). The V segment lost 1 base and the J segment 4 bases; nucleotides outside the gene matches: 9. This CDR3 region has 16 residues. CDR3: CATSRASGATPETQYF. The CDR3 DNA sequence: TGTGCCACCAGCAGAGCGAGCGGGGCTACCCCAGAGACCCAGTACTTC. Complete variable domain (other parts from reference TRBV15 and TRBJ2-5): DAMVIQNPRYQVTQFGKPVTLSCSQTLNHNVMYWYQQKSSQAPKLLFHYYDKDFNNEADTPDNFQSRRPNTSFCFLDIRSPGLGDTAMYLCATSRASGATPETQYFGPGTRLLVL.

The chain employs TRBV10-2 and TRBJ1-6; 11 nucleotides agree with TRBD1. The CDR3 runs to 15 residues. CDR1 and CDR2 from the germline V gene are WSHSY and SAAADI. V gave up 7 bases and J gave up 8 bases; unmatched junction bases: 7. The CDR3 reads CASTWTGGEDSPLHF. The CDR3 region has the DNA TGCGCCAGCACGTGGACAGGGGGCGAAGATTCACCCCTCCACTTT.

This chain links TRBV19 with TRBJ1-1, with 7 bases matching TRBD1. CDR1 and CDR2 from the germline V gene are LNHDA and SQIVND (reference sequence). Trimming removed 3 bases from V and 6 bases from J; junction bases left unmatched: 4. This CDR3 is 13 amino acids long. CDR3 DNA: TGTGCCAGTAGTATCTTGACAGGGTCTGAAGCTTTCTTT. This codes for CASSILTGSEAFF.

The rearrangement uses TRBV9 and TRBJ2-1; the D is unclear. V shed 0 bases and J shed 5 bases, with 6 bases lying between them. The CDR3 sequence is 13 residues long. Germline-derived CDR1 and CDR2 are SGDLS and YYNGEE. The CDR3 bases are TGTGCCAGCAGCGTAGATCAGGACAATGAGCAGTTCTTC. Encoded protein: CASSVDQDNEQFF.

V is TRBV18 and J is TRBJ1-5; TRBD1 matches at 7 bases. Germline V gene lookup returns CDR1 KGHSH and CDR2 LQKENI. V shed 3 bases and J 5 bases; nucleotides not matched to a gene: 4. The CDR3 contains 14 residues. In nucleotides, the CDR3 is TGTGCCAGCTCACCGGACAGGATAGATCAGCCCCAGCATTTT. It encodes CASSPDRIDQPQHF. Combining the CDR3 with reference TRBV18 and TRBJ1-5 gives the whole variable domain NAGVMQNPRHLVRRRGQEARLRCSPMKGHSHVYWYRQLPEEGLKFMVYLQKENIIDESGMPKERFSAEFPKEGPSILRIQQVVRGDSAAYFCASSPDRIDQPQHFGDGTRLSIL.

The chain links TRBV5-8 to TRBJ2-5, with D possibly being TRBD1 (5 bases). Germline V gene lookup returns CDR1 SGHTS and CDR2 YDEGEE. The V end was cut by 3 bases, the J end by 2 bases, with 11 bases between. This CDR3 contains 14 residues. In DNA, the CDR3 is TGTGCCAGCAGCTGGCGCAGGGCGCAAGAGACCCAGTACTTC. Its protein is CASSWRRAQETQYF.